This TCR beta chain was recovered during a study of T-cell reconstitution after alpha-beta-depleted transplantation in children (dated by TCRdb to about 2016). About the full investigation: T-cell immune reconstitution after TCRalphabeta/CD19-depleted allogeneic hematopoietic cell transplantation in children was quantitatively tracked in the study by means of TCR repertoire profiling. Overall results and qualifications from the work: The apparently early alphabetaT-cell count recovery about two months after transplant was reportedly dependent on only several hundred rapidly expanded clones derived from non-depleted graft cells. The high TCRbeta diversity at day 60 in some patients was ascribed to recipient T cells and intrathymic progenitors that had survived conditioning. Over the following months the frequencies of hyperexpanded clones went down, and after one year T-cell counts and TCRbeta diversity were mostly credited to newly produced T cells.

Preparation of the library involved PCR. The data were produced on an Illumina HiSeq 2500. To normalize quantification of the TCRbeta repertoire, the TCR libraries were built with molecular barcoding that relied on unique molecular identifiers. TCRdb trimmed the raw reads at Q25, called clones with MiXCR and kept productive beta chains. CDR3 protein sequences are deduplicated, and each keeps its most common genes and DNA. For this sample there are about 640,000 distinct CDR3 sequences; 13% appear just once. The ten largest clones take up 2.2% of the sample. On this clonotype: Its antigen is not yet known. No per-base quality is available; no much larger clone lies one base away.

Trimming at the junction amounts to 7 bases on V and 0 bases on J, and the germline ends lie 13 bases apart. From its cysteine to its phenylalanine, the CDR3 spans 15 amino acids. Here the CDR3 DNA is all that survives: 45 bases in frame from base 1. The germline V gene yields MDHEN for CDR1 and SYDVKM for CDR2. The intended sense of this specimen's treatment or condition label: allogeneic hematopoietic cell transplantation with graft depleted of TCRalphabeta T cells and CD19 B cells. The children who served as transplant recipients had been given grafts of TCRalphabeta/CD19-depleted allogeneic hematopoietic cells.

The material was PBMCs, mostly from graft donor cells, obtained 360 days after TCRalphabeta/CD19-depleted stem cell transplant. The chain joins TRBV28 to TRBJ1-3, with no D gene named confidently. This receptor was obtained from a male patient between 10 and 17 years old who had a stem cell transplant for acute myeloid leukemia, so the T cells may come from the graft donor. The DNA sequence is TGTGCCAGCAATATTCTAGAGGGCTCTGGAAACACCATATATTTT. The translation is CASNILEGSGNTIYF.